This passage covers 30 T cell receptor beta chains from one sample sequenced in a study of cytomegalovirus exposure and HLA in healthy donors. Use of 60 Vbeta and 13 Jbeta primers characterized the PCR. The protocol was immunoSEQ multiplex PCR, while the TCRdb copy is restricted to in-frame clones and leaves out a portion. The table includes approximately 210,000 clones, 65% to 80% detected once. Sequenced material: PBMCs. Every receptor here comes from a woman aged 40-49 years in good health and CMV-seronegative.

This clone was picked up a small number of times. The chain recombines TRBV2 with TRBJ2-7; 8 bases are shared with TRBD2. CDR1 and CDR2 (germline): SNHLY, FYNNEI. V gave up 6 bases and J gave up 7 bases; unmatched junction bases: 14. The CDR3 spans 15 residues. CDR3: CASSSSGRSLDEQYV. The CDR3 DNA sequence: TGTGCCAGCAGCTCCAGCGGGAGAAGTTTGGATGAGCAGTACGTC.

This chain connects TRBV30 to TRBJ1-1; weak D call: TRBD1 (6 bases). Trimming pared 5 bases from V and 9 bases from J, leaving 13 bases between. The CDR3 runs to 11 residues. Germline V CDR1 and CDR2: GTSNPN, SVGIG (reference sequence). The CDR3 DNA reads TGTGCCTGGGAGAACAGGGATCAAGCTTTCTTT. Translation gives CAWENRDQAFF.

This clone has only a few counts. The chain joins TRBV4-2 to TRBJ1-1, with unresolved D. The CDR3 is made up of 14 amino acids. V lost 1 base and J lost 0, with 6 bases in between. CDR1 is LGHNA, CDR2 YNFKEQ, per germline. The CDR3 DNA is TGTGCCAGCAGCCAAGGGAGTTTGAACACTGAAGCTTTCTTT. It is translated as CASSQGSLNTEAFF.

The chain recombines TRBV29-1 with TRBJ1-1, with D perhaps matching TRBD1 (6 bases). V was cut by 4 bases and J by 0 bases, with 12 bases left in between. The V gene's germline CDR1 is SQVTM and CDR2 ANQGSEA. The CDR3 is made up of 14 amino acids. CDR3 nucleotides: TGCAGCGTTGGGCAGGGGACCATGAACACTGAAGCTTTCTTT. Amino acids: CSVGQGTMNTEAFF.

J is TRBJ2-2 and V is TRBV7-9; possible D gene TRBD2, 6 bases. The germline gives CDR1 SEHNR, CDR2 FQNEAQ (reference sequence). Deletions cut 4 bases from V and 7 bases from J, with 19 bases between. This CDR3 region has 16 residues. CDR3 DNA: TGTGCCAGCAGCTCCCCCGGGACTGAGAAAGGCGGGGAGCTGTTTTTT. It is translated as CASSSPGTEKGGELFF.

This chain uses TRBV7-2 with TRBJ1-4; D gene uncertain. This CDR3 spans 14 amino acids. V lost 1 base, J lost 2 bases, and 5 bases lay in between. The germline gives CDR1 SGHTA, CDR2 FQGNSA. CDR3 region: CASSLGLTNEKLFF. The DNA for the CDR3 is TGTGCCAGCAGCTTAGGTCTGACTAATGAAAAACTGTTTTTT.

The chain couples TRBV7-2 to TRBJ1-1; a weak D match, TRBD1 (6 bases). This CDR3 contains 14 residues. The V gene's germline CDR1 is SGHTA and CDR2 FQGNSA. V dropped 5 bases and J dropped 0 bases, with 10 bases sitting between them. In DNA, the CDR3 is TGTGCCAGCAGCCTTGGACAGATGAACACTGAAGCTTTCTTT. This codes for CASSLGQMNTEAFF.

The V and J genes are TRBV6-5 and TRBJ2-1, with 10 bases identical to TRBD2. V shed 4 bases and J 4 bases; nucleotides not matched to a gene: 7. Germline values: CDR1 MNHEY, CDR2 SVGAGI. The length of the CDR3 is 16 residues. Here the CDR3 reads CASSLRAGGPYNEQFF. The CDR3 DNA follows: TGTGCCAGCAGTTTACGAGCGGGAGGGCCGTACAATGAGCAGTTCTTC.

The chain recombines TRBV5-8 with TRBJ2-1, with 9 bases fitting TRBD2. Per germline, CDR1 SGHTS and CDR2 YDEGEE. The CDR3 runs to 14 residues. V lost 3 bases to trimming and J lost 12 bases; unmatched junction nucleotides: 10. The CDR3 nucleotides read TGTGCCAGCAGCTCGTCCGGGACTAGCAGGGGGCAGTTCTTC. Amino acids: CASSSSGTSRGQFF.

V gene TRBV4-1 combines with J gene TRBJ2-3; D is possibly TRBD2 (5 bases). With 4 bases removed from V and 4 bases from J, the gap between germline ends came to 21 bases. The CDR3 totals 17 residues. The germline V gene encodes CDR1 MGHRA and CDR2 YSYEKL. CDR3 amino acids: CASSPHLSGGRPDTQYF. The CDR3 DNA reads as TGCGCCAGCAGCCCTCACCTAAGCGGAGGACGGCCAGATACGCAGTATTTT.

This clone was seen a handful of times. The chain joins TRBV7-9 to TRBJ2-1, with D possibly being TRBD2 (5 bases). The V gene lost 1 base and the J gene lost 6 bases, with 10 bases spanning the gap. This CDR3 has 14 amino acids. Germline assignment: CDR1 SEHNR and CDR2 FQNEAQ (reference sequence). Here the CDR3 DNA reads TGTGCCAGCAGCTTAGGTTGGGAGTCCAATGAGCAGTTCTTC. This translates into CASSLGWESNEQFF.

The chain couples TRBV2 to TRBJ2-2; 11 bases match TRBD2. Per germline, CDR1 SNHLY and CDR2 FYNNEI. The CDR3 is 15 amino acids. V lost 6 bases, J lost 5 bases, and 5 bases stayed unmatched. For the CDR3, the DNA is TGTGCCAGCAGGTTGCTAGCGGGGGGAACCGGGGAGCTGTTTTTT. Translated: CASRLLAGGTGELFF.

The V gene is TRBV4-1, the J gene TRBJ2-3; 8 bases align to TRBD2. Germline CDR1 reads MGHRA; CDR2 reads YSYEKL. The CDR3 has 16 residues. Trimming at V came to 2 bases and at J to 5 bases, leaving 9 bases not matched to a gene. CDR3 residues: CASSQSPGRAGDTQYF. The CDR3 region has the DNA TGCGCCAGCAGCCAATCTCCCGGGAGGGCGGGAGATACGCAGTATTTT.

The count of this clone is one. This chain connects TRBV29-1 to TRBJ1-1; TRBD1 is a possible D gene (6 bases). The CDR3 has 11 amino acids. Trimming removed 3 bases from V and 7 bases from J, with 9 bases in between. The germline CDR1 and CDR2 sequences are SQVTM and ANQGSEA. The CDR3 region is CSVDRGHEAFF. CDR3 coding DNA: TGCAGCGTTGACAGGGGCCATGAAGCTTTCTTT.

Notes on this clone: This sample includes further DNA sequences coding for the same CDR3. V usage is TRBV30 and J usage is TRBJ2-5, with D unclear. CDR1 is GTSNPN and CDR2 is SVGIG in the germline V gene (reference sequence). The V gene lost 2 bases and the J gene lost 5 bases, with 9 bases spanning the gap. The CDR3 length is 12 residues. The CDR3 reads CAWSLSRETQYF. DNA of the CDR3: TGTGCCTGGAGTCTGAGTCGGGAGACCCAGTACTTC.

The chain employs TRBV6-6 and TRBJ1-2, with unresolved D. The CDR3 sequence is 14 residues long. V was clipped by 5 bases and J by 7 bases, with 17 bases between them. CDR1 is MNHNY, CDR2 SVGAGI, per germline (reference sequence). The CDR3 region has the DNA TGTGCCAGCAGTCCCCGGGGAGGAGGAGGTGGCTACACCTTC. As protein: CASSPRGGGGGYTF.

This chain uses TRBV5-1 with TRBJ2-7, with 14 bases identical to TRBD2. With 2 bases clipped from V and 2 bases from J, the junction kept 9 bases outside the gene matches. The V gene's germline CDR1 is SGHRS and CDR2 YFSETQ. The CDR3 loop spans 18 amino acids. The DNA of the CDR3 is TGCGCCAGCAGCTTCTTAGCGGGACTAGCGGGAGAGGCCTACGAGCAGTACTTC. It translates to CASSFLAGLAGEAYEQYF.

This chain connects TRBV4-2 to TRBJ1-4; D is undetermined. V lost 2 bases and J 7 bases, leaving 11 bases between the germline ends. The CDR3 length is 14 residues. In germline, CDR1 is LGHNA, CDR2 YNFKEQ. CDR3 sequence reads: CASSQKSVGEKLFF. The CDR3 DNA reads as TGTGCCAGCAGCCAAAAGTCAGTTGGTGAAAAACTGTTTTTT.

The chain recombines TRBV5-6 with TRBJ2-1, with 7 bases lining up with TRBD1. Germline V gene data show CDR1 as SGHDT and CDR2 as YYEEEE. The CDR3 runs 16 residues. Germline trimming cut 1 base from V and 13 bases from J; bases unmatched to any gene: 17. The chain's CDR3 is CASSLYSGQALGGQFF. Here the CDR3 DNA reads TGTGCCAGCAGCTTGTATTCCGGACAGGCCTTGGGTGGTCAGTTCTTC.

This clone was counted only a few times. This CDR3 reads CASSSASPGQTIYGYTF. CDR3 sequence (DNA): TGTGCCAGCTCATCCGCCTCCCCGGGACAGACAATATATGGCTACACCTTC. V gene TRBV18 combines with J gene TRBJ1-2; the match to TRBD1 covers 7 bases. The V gene end was trimmed by 5 bases and the J gene end by 5 bases; junction bases not matched to a gene: 17. CDR1 and CDR2 from the germline V gene are KGHSH and LQKENI. The CDR3 contains 17 residues.

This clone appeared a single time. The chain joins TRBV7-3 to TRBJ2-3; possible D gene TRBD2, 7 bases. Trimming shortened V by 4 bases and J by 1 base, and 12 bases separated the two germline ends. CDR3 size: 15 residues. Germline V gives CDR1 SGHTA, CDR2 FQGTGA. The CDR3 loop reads CASSSTGLGTDTQYF. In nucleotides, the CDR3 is TGTGCCAGCAGCTCGACAGGACTAGGCACAGATACGCAGTATTTT. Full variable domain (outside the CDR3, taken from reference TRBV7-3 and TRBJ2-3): GAGVSQTPSNKVTEKGKYVELRCDPISGHTALYWYRQSLGQGPEFLIYFQGTGAADDSGLPNDRFFAVRPEGSVSTLKIQRTERGDSAVYLCASSSTGLGTDTQYFGPGTRLTVL.

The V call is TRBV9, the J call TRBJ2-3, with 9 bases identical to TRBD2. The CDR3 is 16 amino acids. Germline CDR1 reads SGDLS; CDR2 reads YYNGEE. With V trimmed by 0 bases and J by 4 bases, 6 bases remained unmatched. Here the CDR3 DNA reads TGTGCCAGCAGCGTAGCCCCTCGGACTAGCGCAGATACGCAGTATTTT. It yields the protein CASSVAPRTSADTQYF. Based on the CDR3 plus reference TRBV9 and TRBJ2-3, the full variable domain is DSGVTQTPKHLITATGQRVTLRCSPRSGDLSVYWYQQSLDQGLQFLIQYYNGEERAKGNILERFSAQQFPDLHSELNLSSLELGDSALYFCASSVAPRTSADTQYFGPGTRLTVL.

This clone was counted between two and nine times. CDR3 nucleotides: TGTGCCAGCAGCTCGAGGCAGGGCTCCTACGAGCAGTACTTC. Translated, it gives CASSSRQGSYEQYF. The V gene is TRBV5-4, the J gene TRBJ2-7; perhaps TRBD1 as D (5 bases). The CDR3 extends over 14 amino acids. The V end lost 3 bases, the J end lost 0 bases, and 10 bases lay between the germline ends. Germline CDR1 reads SGHNT; CDR2 reads YYREEE (reference sequence).

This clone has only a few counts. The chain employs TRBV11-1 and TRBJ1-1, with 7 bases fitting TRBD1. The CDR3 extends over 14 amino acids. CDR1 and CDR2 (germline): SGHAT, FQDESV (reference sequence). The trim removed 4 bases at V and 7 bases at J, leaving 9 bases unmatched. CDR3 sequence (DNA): TGTGCCAGCAGCTACAGACAGGGATCCTATGAAGCTTTCTTT. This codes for CASSYRQGSYEAFF.

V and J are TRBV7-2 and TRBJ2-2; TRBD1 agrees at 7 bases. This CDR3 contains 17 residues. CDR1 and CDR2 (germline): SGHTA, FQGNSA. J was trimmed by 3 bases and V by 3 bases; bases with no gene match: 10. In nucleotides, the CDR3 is TGTGCCAGCAGCTTGGGACGTACAGGGGTCGACACCGGGGAGCTGTTTTTT. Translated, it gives CASSLGRTGVDTGELFF.

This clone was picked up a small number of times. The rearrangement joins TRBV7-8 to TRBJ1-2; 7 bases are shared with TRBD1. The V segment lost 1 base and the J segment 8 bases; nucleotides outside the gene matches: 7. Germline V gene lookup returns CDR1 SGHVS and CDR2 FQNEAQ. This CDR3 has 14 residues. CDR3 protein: CASSLGQGISGYTF. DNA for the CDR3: TGTGCCAGCAGCTTAGGACAGGGTATAAGCGGCTACACCTTC.

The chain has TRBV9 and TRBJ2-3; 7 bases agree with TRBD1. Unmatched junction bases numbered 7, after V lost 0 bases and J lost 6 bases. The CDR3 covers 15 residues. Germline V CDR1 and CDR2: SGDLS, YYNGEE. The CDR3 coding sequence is TGTGCCAGCAGCGTAGTCACTCAGACAGGGGATACGCAGTATTTT. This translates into CASSVVTQTGDTQYF.

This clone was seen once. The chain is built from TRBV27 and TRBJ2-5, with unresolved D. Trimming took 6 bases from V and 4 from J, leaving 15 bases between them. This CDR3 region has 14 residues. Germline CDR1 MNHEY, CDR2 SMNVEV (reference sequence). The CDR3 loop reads CASSELTTGETQYF. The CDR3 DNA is TGTGCCAGCAGCGAACTAACTACGGGAGAGACCCAGTACTTC.

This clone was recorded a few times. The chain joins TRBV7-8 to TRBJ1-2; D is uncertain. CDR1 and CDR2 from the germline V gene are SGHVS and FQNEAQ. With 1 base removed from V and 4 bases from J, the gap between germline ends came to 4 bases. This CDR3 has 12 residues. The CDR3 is CASSLGAYGYTF. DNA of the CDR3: TGTGCCAGCAGCTTAGGGGCCTATGGCTACACCTTC.

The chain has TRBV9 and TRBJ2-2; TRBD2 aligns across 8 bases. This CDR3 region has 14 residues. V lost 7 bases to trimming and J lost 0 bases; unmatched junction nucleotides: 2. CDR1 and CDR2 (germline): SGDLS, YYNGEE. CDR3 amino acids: CASQLAANTGELFF. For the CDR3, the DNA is TGTGCCAGCCAACTAGCGGCGAACACCGGGGAGCTGTTTTTT.